The 18 T cell receptor beta chains below come from one sample, sequenced in a study of blood T cell repertoires in COVID-19. This table comes from immunoSEQ multiplex PCR, and its TCRdb copy is limited to in-frame clones, with some not included. The table lists around 150,000 clones, roughly nine tenths of them singletons. What was sequenced was peripheral blood. Receptors were obtained from an older woman with active COVID-19.

V usage is TRBV4-1 and J usage is TRBJ2-3; 10 bases align to TRBD2. Trimming removed 0 bases from V and 6 bases from J; junction bases left unmatched: 12. This CDR3 is 18 amino acids long. CDR1 MGHRA and CDR2 YSYEKL come from the germline V gene. The CDR3 nucleotides read TGCGCCAGCAGCCAAGACCTAGCGGGAGCGGCTACGGGGGATACGCAGTATTTT. It encodes CASSQDLAGAATGDTQYF.

The rearrangement joins TRBV6-2 or TRBV6-3 to TRBJ1-1, with D unresolved. Trimming shortened V by 5 bases and J by 9 bases, and 10 bases separated the two germline ends. This CDR3 contains 11 residues. The V gene's germline CDR1 is MNHEY and CDR2 SVGEGT. The CDR3 region is CASSTPGQAFF. The CDR3 DNA is TGTGCCAGCAGTACCCCGGGTCAAGCTTTCTTT.

V usage is TRBV7-9 and J usage is TRBJ2-1; 8 bases align to TRBD1. The CDR3 is 14 amino acids. V gave up 5 bases and J gave up 8 bases; unmatched junction bases: 8. The germline V gene encodes CDR1 SEHNR and CDR2 FQNEAQ (reference sequence). The CDR3 DNA is TGTGCCAGCAGCGAACCGACAGGGGTGCATGAGCAGTTCTTC. Translated, it gives CASSEPTGVHEQFF.

This clone was seen a single time. V usage is TRBV7-7 and J usage is TRBJ2-5, with a weak D call TRBD2 (6 bases). The V gene's germline CDR1 is SSHAT and CDR2 FNYEAQ (reference sequence). The length of the CDR3 is 15 residues. The V and J ends lost 4 bases and 7 bases respectively, with 19 bases between them. CDR3 bases: TGTGCCAGCAGCTCTACGTCGGCGGGGCAGGGGACCCAGTACTTC. It encodes CASSSTSAGQGTQYF.

The rearrangement uses TRBV4-1 and TRBJ2-1, with D perhaps TRBD2 (5 bases). CDR3 size: 17 residues. Trimming cost V 0 bases and J 3 bases, with 15 bases left between them. Germline lookup yields CDR1 MGHRA and CDR2 YSYEKL. The CDR3 nucleotides read TGCGCCAGCAGCCAAGAAGGTAGCGCCGAACTCTACAATGAGCAGTTCTTC. This sequence encodes CASSQEGSAELYNEQFF.

The chain uses TRBV7-2 and TRBJ2-2, with TRBD2 matching over 8 bases. J lost 0 bases, V lost 7 bases, and 10 bases had no gene match. Germline V lookup: CDR1 SGHTA, CDR2 FQGNSA. This CDR3 is 17 amino acids long. The CDR3 DNA is TGTGCCAGCATCCCTAACGGGGGGGCAGCGAACACCGGGGAGCTGTTTTTT. It translates to CASIPNGGAANTGELFF.

The chain joins TRBV7-9 to TRBJ2-2; 7 bases agree with TRBD1. The CDR3 has 15 amino acids. With 5 bases clipped from V and 3 bases from J, the junction kept 6 bases outside the gene matches. The germline V gene encodes CDR1 SEHNR and CDR2 FQNEAQ (reference sequence). CDR3 residues: CASSPHRGDTGELFF. The CDR3 region has the DNA TGTGCCAGCAGCCCACACAGGGGTGACACCGGGGAGCTGTTTTTT.

V usage is TRBV6-6 and J usage is TRBJ2-2, with D possibly matching TRBD1 (5 bases). The V end lost 7 bases, the J end lost 6 bases, and 12 bases lay between the germline ends. The germline V gene encodes CDR1 MNHNY and CDR2 SVGAGI (reference sequence). The CDR3 extends over 13 amino acids. Written as DNA, the CDR3 is TGTGCCAGCATTTCACAGGATCCCGGGGAGCTGTTTTTT. Encoded protein: CASISQDPGELFF.

The rearrangement uses TRBV11-2 and TRBJ2-7, with 7 bases lining up with TRBD1. The CDR3 runs 15 residues. The junction had 3 bases not matched to a gene; V was cut back by 1 base and J by 0 bases. CDR1 SGHAT and CDR2 FQNNGV come from the germline V gene. CDR3 residues: CASSLGGQPSYEQYF. CDR3 nucleotide sequence: TGTGCCAGCAGCTTAGGGGGACAGCCCTCCTACGAGCAGTACTTC. Full variable domain (missing parts from reference TRBV11-2 and TRBJ2-7): EAGVAQSPRYKIIEKRQSVAFWCNPISGHATLYWYQQILGQGPKLLIQFQNNGVVDDSQLPKDRFSAERLKGVDSTLKIQPAKLEDSAVYLCASSLGGQPSYEQYFGPGTRLTVT.

This clone has only one observation. The V call is TRBV15, the J call TRBJ1-3; no reliable D call. This CDR3 comprises 16 residues. With 0 bases removed from V and 3 bases from J, the gap between germline ends came to 12 bases. From germline, CDR1 is LNHNV and CDR2 YYDKDF (reference sequence). The CDR3 loop is CATSRDFGDGGNTIYF. The CDR3 DNA sequence: TGTGCCACCAGCAGAGATTTTGGAGACGGTGGAAACACCATATATTTT. Filled out from reference TRBV15 and TRBJ1-3, the complete variable domain reads DAMVIQNPRYQVTQFGKPVTLSCSQTLNHNVMYWYQQKSSQAPKLLFHYYDKDFNNEADTPDNFQSRRPNTSFCFLDIRSPGLGDTAMYLCATSRDFGDGGNTIYFGEGSWLTVV.

This clone showed up just once. The chain has TRBV7-8 and TRBJ1-5; 7 bases map to TRBD1. This CDR3 comprises 16 residues. CDR1 is SGHVS and CDR2 is FQNEAQ in the germline V gene. Losses at the gene ends were 5 bases for V and 1 base for J; bases not matched to a gene: 8. CDR3 in amino acids: CASSPQGWVSNQPQHF. The CDR3 bases are TGTGCCAGCAGCCCACAGGGGTGGGTGAGCAATCAGCCCCAGCATTTT. The full variable domain, with the rest looked up from reference TRBV7-8 and TRBJ1-5, is GAGVSQSPRYKVAKRGQDVALRCDPISGHVSLFWYQQALGQGPEFLTYFQNEAQLDKSGLPSDRFFAERPEGSVSTLKIQRTQQEDSAVYLCASSPQGWVSNQPQHFGDGTRLSIL.

The chain couples TRBV7-2 to TRBJ2-7, with TRBD2 identical over 7 bases. The CDR3 covers 16 residues. The trim removed 5 bases at V and 0 bases at J, leaving 10 bases unmatched. CDR1 and CDR2 from the germline V gene are SGHTA and FQGNSA. The CDR3: CASSQRGGSGSYEQYF. The CDR3 coding sequence is TGTGCCAGCAGCCAGAGGGGCGGGAGTGGCTCCTACGAGCAGTACTTC. The entire variable domain, with the rest obtained from reference TRBV7-2 and TRBJ2-7, is as follows: GAGVSQSPSNKVTEKGKDVELRCDPISGHTALYWYRQSLGQGLEFLIYFQGNSAPDKSGLPSDRFSAERTGGSVSTLTIQRTQQEDSAVYLCASSQRGGSGSYEQYFGPGTRLTVT.

The table lists this clone with a count of one. This CDR3 is CASSPLLPHEQYF. The CDR3 nucleotides read TGTGCCAGCAGCCCCTTACTGCCCCACGAGCAGTACTTC. The rearrangement links TRBV7-2 to TRBJ2-7; D not resolved. The germline V gene encodes CDR1 SGHTA and CDR2 FQGNSA. This CDR3 is 13 amino acids long. V was clipped by 5 bases and J by 5 bases, with 13 bases between them.

The genes are TRBV24-1 and TRBJ2-3; tentatively, D is TRBD2 (5 bases). The CDR3 totals 15 residues. Per the germline V gene, CDR1 is KGHDR and CDR2 is SFDVKD. V was cut by 5 bases and J by 4 bases, with 15 bases left in between. The DNA for the CDR3 is TGTGCCACCAGTGGGGCCAAAGGAGGAGCAGATACGCAGTATTTT. As protein: CATSGAKGGADTQYF.

V gene TRBV5-6 combines with J gene TRBJ1-1; D is perhaps TRBD1 (6 bases). The germline V gene encodes CDR1 SGHDT and CDR2 YYEEEE. This CDR3 is built from 13 residues. V was clipped by 4 bases and J by 2 bases, with 9 bases between them. CDR3 residues: CASSGQSNTEAFF. The CDR3 nucleotides are TGTGCCAGCAGCGGACAGAGTAACACTGAAGCTTTCTTT.

The rearrangement uses TRBV24-1 and TRBJ2-7; 9 bases are shared with TRBD1. This CDR3 contains 15 residues. Germline-derived CDR1 and CDR2 are KGHDR and SFDVKD. J was trimmed by 2 bases and V by 5 bases; bases with no gene match: 6. CDR3 bases: TGTGCCACCAGTGCCAGGACAGGGGCCACCTACGAGCAGTACTTC. Amino acid sequence: CATSARTGATYEQYF.

The count of this clone is one. V and J are TRBV19 and TRBJ2-1, with TRBD2 identical over 15 bases. CDR1 is LNHDA, CDR2 SQIVND, per germline (reference sequence). The CDR3 spans 18 residues. V shed 5 bases and J 7 bases; nucleotides not matched to a gene: 12. The CDR3 loop reads CASSPRTSGRGFGNEQFF. In nucleotides, the CDR3 is TGTGCCAGTAGTCCGAGGACTAGCGGGAGGGGTTTTGGGAATGAGCAGTTCTTC.

This chain joins TRBV5-5 and TRBJ1-4; 8 bases map to TRBD1. The CDR3 consists of 15 residues. The V and J ends lost 0 bases and 8 bases, in that order; junction bases with no gene match: 6. Germline CDR1 SGHKS, CDR2 YYEKEE (reference sequence). CDR3 nucleotides: TGTGCCAGCAGCTTGGATCCAGGGGGCCGCGAAAAACTGTTTTTT. Protein: CASSLDPGGREKLFF.